One sample yielded the 21 T cell receptor beta chains listed below, sequenced in a study of blood T cells in healthy people across ages. Alongside a J-beta primer mix, a sample-barcoded 5' primer served in a second PCR lasting about 7 to 11 cycles. TCRdb used MiXCR to reprocess the 5' RACE reads, holding one entry per CDR3 protein. The table has around 670,000 distinct CDR3 sequences, 25% to 30% seen once; the top ten hold approximately 14%. The source material was blood. The receptors here all came from an elderly woman in good health.

V usage is TRBV12-5 and J usage is TRBJ2-7, with D perhaps assigned TRBD1 or TRBD2 (5 bases each). The V end was cut by 4 bases, the J end by 5 bases, with 15 bases between. The V gene's germline CDR1 is LGHNT and CDR2 FRNRAP. The CDR3 runs to 14 residues. The CDR3 is CASGWVSGPHEQYF. The DNA for the CDR3 is TGTGCTAGTGGTTGGGTATCGGGGCCCCACGAGCAGTACTTC.

This chain connects TRBV3-1 to TRBJ1-6; D not resolved. This CDR3 has 13 amino acids. V lost 0 bases, J lost 4 bases, and 1 base lay in between. The germline V gene has CDR1 LGHDT and CDR2 YNNKEL (reference sequence). CDR3 nucleotide sequence: TGTGCCAGCAGCCAAGATTATAATTCACCCCTCCACTTT. Encoded protein: CASSQDYNSPLHF.

On this clonotype: A much larger clone is a single base away; this may be a read error. The chain joins TRBV6-1 to TRBJ1-2, with unresolved D. CDR3 length: 14 residues. CDR1 and CDR2 from the germline V gene are MNHNS and SASEGT. CDR3: CASRPPGETYDYTF. CDR3 DNA: TGTGCCAGCAGGCCGCCGGGAGAGACCTATGACTACACCTTC.

This clonotype turned up a few times. The gene calls are TRBV7-9 and TRBJ1-1; 7 positions agree with TRBD1. J gave up 5 bases and V 4 bases, and 4 bases lay outside the gene matches. This CDR3 region has 13 residues. The germline gives CDR1 SEHNR, CDR2 FQNEAQ (reference sequence). CDR3 DNA sequence: TGTGCCAGCAGCTCAGGGGGGCTGACTGAAGCTTTCTTT. This encodes CASSSGGLTEAFF.

This clonotype came up many times. The V gene is TRBV29-1, the J gene TRBJ1-1; D possibly corresponds to TRBD1 (5 bases). This CDR3 is built from 16 residues. Trimming stripped 7 bases from V and 1 base from J, with 22 bases between. Germline CDR1 is SQVTM and CDR2 is ANQGSEA. CDR3 in DNA: TGCAGCGCTCAGGGTATTCCGGGACGGTGGAACACTGAAGCTTTCTTT. It is translated as CSAQGIPGRWNTEAFF.

As to this clonotype: A much larger clonotype is one base distant, so this may be a read error. The CDR3 DNA sequence: TGCAGCGTTGCAACAGGATCCTACGAGCAGTTCTTC. Translating gives CSVATGSYEQFF. The rearrangement joins TRBV29-1 to TRBJ2-1, with D possibly TRBD1 on 5 matching bases. The CDR3 runs to 12 residues. V was shortened by 4 bases and J by 10 bases, with 14 bases between the two germline ends. Germline V gene sequence: CDR1 SQVTM, CDR2 ANQGSEA.

At least ten counts were recorded for this clonotype. The chain recombines TRBV11-1 with TRBJ2-5, with TRBD2 matching over 7 bases. Per germline, CDR1 SGHAT and CDR2 FQDESV (reference sequence). The CDR3 runs to 17 residues. The J segment lost 1 base and the V segment lost 3 bases, leaving 11 bases of the junction unmatched. The CDR3 here is CASSFAFVAGSQETQYF. In DNA, the CDR3 is TGTGCCAGCAGCTTCGCCTTCGTAGCGGGTAGCCAAGAGACCCAGTACTTC.

This clonotype showed up many times. The V call is TRBV20-1, the J call TRBJ1-6, with D hard to call. The CDR3 totals 13 residues. Trimming pared 3 bases from V and 0 bases from J, leaving 3 bases between. Germline-derived CDR1 and CDR2 are DFQATT and SNEGSKA (reference sequence). In DNA, the CDR3 is TGCAGTGCTAGTAGCTCCTATAATTCACCCCTCCACTTT. Residues: CSASSSYNSPLHF.

The rearrangement links TRBV6-1 to TRBJ2-2; D ambiguous. The V gene lost 11 bases and the J gene lost 0 bases, with 4 bases spanning the gap. Germline V gene sequence: CDR1 MNHNS, CDR2 SASEGT. This CDR3 has 11 residues. The DNA of the CDR3 is TGTGCCTGCGCGAACACCGGGGAGCTGTTTTTT. Translated: CACANTGELFF.

This clonotype has more than one count but fewer than ten. In nucleotides, the CDR3 is TGTGCCAGCAGCCTACTCCACGGTAGCGCGAACACTGAAGCTTTCTTT. This translates into CASSLLHGSANTEAFF. V gene TRBV6-1 combines with J gene TRBJ1-1; D is unclear. CDR1 is MNHNS and CDR2 is SASEGT in the germline V gene. Trimming took off 6 bases at V and 1 base at J, with 18 bases between the two ends. This CDR3 comprises 16 residues.

V is TRBV19 and J is TRBJ2-5, with TRBD1 identical over 7 bases. Germline V lookup: CDR1 LNHDA, CDR2 SQIVND (reference sequence). Trimming took 10 bases from V and 11 from J; bases not matched to a gene: 19. CDR3 length: 14 residues. The CDR3 loop is CATAQPGQKFEQYF. In DNA form, the CDR3 reads TGTGCCACCGCCCAACCGGGACAGAAATTTGAGCAGTACTTC.

In its sample, this clonotype was seen many times. This rearrangement joins TRBV6-6 to TRBJ2-3, with D possibly TRBD1 on 7 matching bases. CDR3 length equals 16 residues. Germline V gives CDR1 MNHNY, CDR2 SVGAGI (reference sequence). V was clipped by 2 bases and J by 6 bases, with 18 bases between them. The CDR3 region has the DNA TGTGCCAGCAGTTACGGAGGGACAGTGTCGTGGGATACGCAGTATTTT. As protein: CASSYGGTVSWDTQYF.

This clonotype was seen ten or more times. The chain is built from TRBV7-2 and TRBJ2-3; D is possibly TRBD1 (5 bases). V gave up 5 bases and J gave up 1 base, with 16 bases separating them. This CDR3 contains 16 residues. Germline loops: CDR1 SGHTA, CDR2 FQGNSA. The CDR3 reads CASSKNRPGGTDTQYF. In DNA form, the CDR3 reads TGTGCCAGCAGCAAGAACAGGCCCGGAGGCACAGATACGCAGTATTTT.

The J gene is TRBJ2-4, the V gene TRBV6-1; 12 bases fit TRBD1. The CDR3 has 15 amino acids. V lost 8 bases to trimming and J lost 13 bases; unmatched junction nucleotides: 15. The germline gives CDR1 MNHNS, CDR2 SASEGT. Here the CDR3 DNA reads TGTGCCAGCGTTCGGGACAGGGGGCCGGGCAATGAGCAGTACTTC. Its protein product is CASVRDRGPGNEQYF.

The V gene is TRBV12-3 or TRBV12-4, the J gene TRBJ2-3; D unresolved. The CDR3 consists of 14 residues. V lost 7 bases and J lost 4, with 15 bases in between. CDR3 DNA sequence: TGTGCCAGCAATTCTAGAGCGAGCGCAGATACGCAGTATTTT. Translated, it gives CASNSRASADTQYF.

This clonotype was counted many times. The chain joins TRBV20-1 to TRBJ2-1, with 10 bases lining up with TRBD1. V lost 4 bases and J lost 3; bases outside the gene matches: 6. This CDR3 has 15 residues. Germline V CDR1 and CDR2: DFQATT, SNEGSKA (reference sequence). The CDR3, as DNA: TGCAGTGCTATCAGGACAGGGGGATTCTACAATGAGCAGTTCTTC. Encoded protein: CSAIRTGGFYNEQFF.

There are many counts of this clonotype. The chain is built from TRBV20-1 and TRBJ1-6; D gene uncertain. The CDR3 covers 15 residues. The germline CDR1 and CDR2 sequences are DFQATT and SNEGSKA (reference sequence). Trimming stripped 0 bases from V and 8 bases from J, with 14 bases between. CDR3 DNA sequence: TGCAGTGCTAGAGATCGGGTGGACGTTTATTCACCCCTCCACTTT. This gives the protein CSARDRVDVYSPLHF.

This clonotype was counted a few times. The rearrangement uses TRBV12-3 or TRBV12-4 and TRBJ2-2; 7 bases line up with TRBD1. CDR3 length equals 17 residues. The V and J ends lost 4 bases and 1 base, in that order; junction bases with no gene match: 9. The CDR3 loop is CASSSSRTGGNTGELFF. The CDR3 coding sequence is TGTGCCAGCAGTTCTAGCAGGACAGGCGGGAACACCGGGGAGCTGTTTTTT.

The chain couples TRBV5-8 to TRBJ1-4; D not resolved. The V end lost 4 bases, the J end lost 0 bases, and 10 bases lay between the germline ends. This CDR3 has 15 residues. Germline lookup yields CDR1 SGHTS and CDR2 YDEGEE. The CDR3 DNA is TGTGCCAGCAGCCCGCTGGCAGCAACTAATGAAAAACTGTTTTTT. It specifies CASSPLAATNEKLFF.

This clonotype appeared many times. The chain links TRBV20-1 to TRBJ1-5; tentative D call: TRBD1 (6 bases). From germline, CDR1 is DFQATT and CDR2 SNEGSKA (reference sequence). Trimming removed 3 bases from V and 5 bases from J, with 17 bases in between. The CDR3 loop spans 15 amino acids. In nucleotides, the CDR3 is TGCAGTGCTAGGACGGTTGGCAGGGGTTATCAGCCCCAGCATTTT. It translates to CSARTVGRGYQPQHF.

This clonotype was recorded many times. The chain is built from TRBV20-1 and TRBJ1-1; D is unresolved. Germline CDR1 DFQATT, CDR2 SNEGSKA (reference sequence). The CDR3 totals 14 residues. Between the trimmed V and J ends, which lost 3 bases and 3 bases, there was a span of 14 bases. CDR3 DNA sequence: TGCAGTGCTAGGGAACCCGGACTAGACACTGAAGCTTTCTTT. It yields the protein CSAREPGLDTEAFF.